This T cell receptor beta chain was retrieved from a study of blood T cell repertoires in COVID-19. Study in general: Acute and convalescent COVID-19 samples came from the United States, Italy and Spain. PBMCs, B-cell-depleted T cells, or T cells were the source of the cDNA or gDNA that made up the material.

Per the study methods: Amplifying reference gene primers gave estimates of nucleated cell counts. TCRdb's copy holds only in-frame clones and misses some; the assay was immunoSEQ multiplex PCR. The DNA gave D and trimming, while V, J and clone size come from that table. The data show about 140,000 clones, 75% to 90% seen once. Per the germline V gene, CDR1 is MDHEN and CDR2 is SYDVKM. CDR3 length: 15 amino acids. V lost 3 bases, J lost 0 bases, and 11 bases lay in between. Sequencing input: peripheral blood. V and J are TRBV28 and TRBJ1-1; weak D call: TRBD1 (6 bases). The TCR sequence derives from an older woman with active COVID-19. For the CDR3, the DNA is TGTGCCAGCAGTTTGGGGGGGCCTATGAACACTGAAGCTTTCTTT. It codes for CASSLGGPMNTEAFF.